This T cell receptor beta chain was recorded in a study of cytomegalovirus exposure and HLA in healthy donors. Method: immunoSEQ multiplex PCR; TCRdb's copy keeps in-frame clones and lacks some. Among about 110,000 clones listed, more than 90% were seen once. With regard to this clone: Its antigen is unidentified.

This CDR3 contains 16 residues. The germline CDR1 and CDR2 sequences are SGHTA and FQGTGA. J gave up 6 bases and V 1 base, and 7 bases lay outside the gene matches. Study observations and caveats: In vitro assays verified that a few CMV-associated chains recognized CMV antigens specifically. Cytomegalovirus association was listed for about 180 TCR beta chains.

This sequence joins TRBV7-3 and TRBJ2-1, with 9 bases fitting TRBD2. Sequencing input: PBMCs. This receptor was taken from a woman aged 18-29 years in good health and CMV-seronegative. CDR3 sequence: CASSLRGLAGINEQFF. As DNA, the CDR3 is TGTGCCAGCAGCTTAAGAGGCCTAGCGGGGATCAATGAGCAGTTCTTC.